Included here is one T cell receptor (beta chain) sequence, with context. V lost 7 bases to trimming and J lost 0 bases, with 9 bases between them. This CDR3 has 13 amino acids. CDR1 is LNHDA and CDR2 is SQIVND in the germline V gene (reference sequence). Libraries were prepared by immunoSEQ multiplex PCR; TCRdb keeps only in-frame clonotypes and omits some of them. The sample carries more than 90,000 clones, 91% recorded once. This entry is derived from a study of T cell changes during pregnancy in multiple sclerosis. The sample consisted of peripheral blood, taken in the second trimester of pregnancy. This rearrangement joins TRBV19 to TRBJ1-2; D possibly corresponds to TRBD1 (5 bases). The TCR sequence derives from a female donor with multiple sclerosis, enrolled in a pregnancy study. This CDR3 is CASNTGANYGYTF. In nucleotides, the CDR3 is TGTGCCAGTAATACAGGAGCTAACTATGGCTACACCTTC.